These 19 T cell receptor beta chains came from one sample sequenced in a study of blood T cell repertoires in COVID-19. This table comes from immunoSEQ multiplex PCR, and its TCRdb copy is limited to in-frame clones, with some not included. This table has under 95,000 clones, under 85% appearing once. The sample was peripheral blood. Receptors originate from an elderly woman with acute or convalescent COVID-19.

This chain connects TRBV6-5 to TRBJ1-5; D remains ambiguous. Germline V gives CDR1 MNHEY, CDR2 SVGAGI. V was shortened by 7 bases and J by 4 bases, with 11 bases between the two germline ends. CDR3 length equals 13 residues. The chain's CDR3 is CASKSGGNQPQHF. CDR3 nucleotide sequence: TGTGCCAGCAAGTCCGGAGGAAATCAGCCCCAGCATTTT.

J is TRBJ2-7 and V is TRBV7-2, with D perhaps matching TRBD2 (5 bases). This CDR3 is 14 amino acids long. Germline CDR1 reads SGHTA; CDR2 reads FQGNSA. Trimming took off 1 base at V and 6 bases at J, with 13 bases between the two ends. DNA for the CDR3: TGTGCCAGCAGCTTAGACCCCTCTAGCTCCGAGCAGTACTTC. This gives the protein CASSLDPSSSEQYF.

The V gene is TRBV5-1, the J gene TRBJ2-7; the match to TRBD2 covers 9 bases. The J segment lost 2 bases and the V segment lost 0 bases, leaving 6 bases of the junction unmatched. CDR1 SGHRS and CDR2 YFSETQ come from the germline V gene. The CDR3 totals 16 residues. The CDR3 DNA follows: TGCGCCAGCAGCTTGGCAGCAGCGGGAGGCCCCTACGAGCAGTACTTC. Residues: CASSLAAAGGPYEQYF.

V and J are TRBV11-2 and TRBJ2-5; no reliable D call. The ends were cut back, 7 bases at V and 4 bases at J, with 13 bases in the middle. Germline V lookup: CDR1 SGHAT, CDR2 FQNNGV. The CDR3 totals 13 residues. CDR3 in amino acids: CASTTLERETQYF. The CDR3 DNA is TGTGCCAGCACCACCCTAGAACGAGAGACCCAGTACTTC.

This clone has more than one count but fewer than ten. The chain couples TRBV27 to TRBJ1-2; a weak D match, TRBD1 (5 bases). V lost 5 bases, J lost 4 bases, and 17 bases lay in between. There are 15 residues in the CDR3. Per the germline V gene, CDR1 is MNHEY and CDR2 is SMNVEV (reference sequence). This CDR3 is CASSATGLSPYGYTF. In nucleotides, the CDR3 is TGTGCCAGCAGTGCCACGGGACTTAGCCCCTATGGCTACACCTTC.

The gene calls are TRBV18 and TRBJ1-6; 9 nucleotides line up with TRBD1. Losses at the gene ends were 3 bases for V and 8 bases for J; bases not matched to a gene: 8. Germline loops: CDR1 KGHSH, CDR2 LQKENI. The CDR3 consists of 16 residues. The CDR3: CASSPLQGAGDSPLHF. The CDR3 coding sequence is TGTGCCAGCTCACCGCTACAGGGGGCAGGGGATTCACCCCTCCACTTT.

This clone was observed a few times. This chain connects TRBV24-1 to TRBJ2-2; the D gene is possibly TRBD2 (5 bases). There are 13 residues in the CDR3. Germline assignment: CDR1 KGHDR and CDR2 SFDVKD. V was trimmed by 4 bases and J by 4 bases, leaving 6 bases between them. The DNA of the CDR3 is TGTGCCACCAGTGAGAGGGCCACCGGGGAGCTGTTTTTT. Its translation: CATSERATGELFF.

The rearrangement uses TRBV3-1 (or the pseudogene TRBV3-2) and TRBJ2-3; possibly TRBD2 for D (5 bases). In germline, CDR1 is LGHDT, CDR2 YNNKEL (reference sequence). V was clipped by 2 bases and J by 5 bases, with 8 bases between them. The CDR3 is made up of 13 amino acids. The CDR3 reads CASSQNREDTQYF. In nucleotides, the CDR3 is TGTGCCAGCAGCCAAAACCGGGAAGATACGCAGTATTTT.

Regarding this clone: This CDR3 is also generated by other DNA sequences in the sample. The chain links TRBV19 to TRBJ2-5; D not certain. Trimming removed 3 bases at V and 4 bases at J, with 3 bases between. Germline V gives CDR1 LNHDA, CDR2 SQIVND (reference sequence). This CDR3 has 11 residues. The CDR3 is CASSIRETQYF. The CDR3 DNA reads as TGTGCCAGTAGTATCAGAGAGACCCAGTACTTC.

This clone occurred a few times. The genes are TRBV5-1 and TRBJ2-7, with 10 bases that match TRBD2. CDR1 SGHRS and CDR2 YFSETQ come from the germline V gene. CDR3 length: 12 amino acids. V trimming: 5 bases; J trimming: 5 bases; junction bases outside the gene matches: 1. The CDR3 loop reads CASRLAGDEQYF. The CDR3 region has the DNA TGCGCCAGCAGGCTAGCGGGAGACGAGCAGTACTTC.

The gene calls are TRBV2 and TRBJ2-1, with D possibly TRBD1 on 7 matching bases. The germline V gene encodes CDR1 SNHLY and CDR2 FYNNEI. This CDR3 contains 15 residues. The V gene lost 0 bases and the J gene lost 6 bases, with 12 bases spanning the gap. The CDR3 sequence: CASSEAGQGGNEQFF. The CDR3 nucleotides read TGTGCCAGCAGTGAAGCGGGCCAGGGGGGCAATGAGCAGTTCTTC.

This chain links TRBV5-5 with TRBJ2-7, with D possibly matching TRBD1 (5 bases). V lost 1 base and J 2 bases, leaving 7 bases between the germline ends. This CDR3 comprises 13 residues. Germline V gives CDR1 SGHKS, CDR2 YYEKEE (reference sequence). CDR3 bases: TGTGCCAGCAGCTTGTGGGGCCCCTACGAGCAGTACTTC. Translating gives CASSLWGPYEQYF.

The chain uses TRBV27 and TRBJ1-1; D perhaps matches TRBD1 (5 bases). V was clipped by 7 bases and J by 3 bases, with 12 bases between them. The CDR3 covers 13 residues. Germline V gene sequence: CDR1 MNHEY, CDR2 SMNVEV (reference sequence). The CDR3: CASTGHPDTEAFF. The CDR3 DNA reads TGTGCCAGCACTGGACACCCCGACACTGAAGCTTTCTTT.

J is TRBJ2-1 and V is TRBV6-1; D not resolved. This CDR3 is 13 amino acids long. Germline-derived CDR1 and CDR2 are MNHNS and SASEGT. Trimming pared 2 bases from V and 6 bases from J, leaving 8 bases between. CDR3: CASSEFGFNEQFF. Here the CDR3 DNA reads TGTGCCAGCAGTGAATTCGGGTTCAATGAGCAGTTCTTC.

In its sample, this clone was seen once. The chain carries TRBV20-1 and TRBJ2-3; TRBD2 is a possible D gene (7 bases). V was trimmed by 3 bases and J by 4 bases, leaving 14 bases between them. Germline CDR1 is DFQATT and CDR2 is SNEGSKA (reference sequence). The CDR3 consists of 14 residues. The CDR3 coding sequence is TGCAGTGCTAGTCCAGCGGGACAACCAGATACGCAGTATTTT. Protein product: CSASPAGQPDTQYF.

The V gene is TRBV18, the J gene TRBJ2-5, with TRBD2 as a possible D gene (6 bases). Trimming removed 2 bases from V and 3 bases from J, with 13 bases in between. The CDR3 runs 15 residues. Germline CDR1 reads KGHSH; CDR2 reads LQKENI. CDR3 DNA: TGTGCCAGCTCACCAAGGAGCGGAGGGGAAGAGACCCAGTACTTC. Protein sequence: CASSPRSGGEETQYF.

V and J are TRBV18 and TRBJ2-5, with 11 bases lining up with TRBD2. The CDR3 sequence is 14 residues long. After removal of 3 bases from V and 3 bases from J, the junction contained 0 bases not matched to a gene. The germline gives CDR1 KGHSH, CDR2 LQKENI. The CDR3 nucleotides are TGTGCCAGCTCACCGGGACTAGCGGAAGAGACCCAGTACTTC. Protein: CASSPGLAEETQYF. Filled out from reference TRBV18 and TRBJ2-5, the complete variable domain reads NAGVMQNPRHLVRRRGQEARLRCSPMKGHSHVYWYRQLPEEGLKFMVYLQKENIIDESGMPKERFSAEFPKEGPSILRIQQVVRGDSAAYFCASSPGLAEETQYFGPGTRLLVL.

V and J are TRBV19 and TRBJ2-7; 10 positions match TRBD2. Germline values: CDR1 LNHDA, CDR2 SQIVND (reference sequence). The CDR3 extends over 14 amino acids. The ends lost 5 bases at V and 3 bases at J; junction bases unmatched: 4. This chain's CDR3 is CASSGTSDSYEQYF. CDR3 nucleotide sequence: TGTGCCAGTAGTGGGACTAGCGACAGCTACGAGCAGTACTTC.

J is TRBJ1-1 and V is TRBV27, with D perhaps matching TRBD1 (5 bases). Germline values: CDR1 MNHEY, CDR2 SMNVEV (reference sequence). The CDR3 extends over 17 amino acids. With 6 bases removed from V and 0 bases from J, the gap between germline ends came to 20 bases. CDR3 DNA: TGTGCCAGCAGCTCAGTGGTAGGGGTCAATATGAACACTGAAGCTTTCTTT. This gives the protein CASSSVVGVNMNTEAFF.